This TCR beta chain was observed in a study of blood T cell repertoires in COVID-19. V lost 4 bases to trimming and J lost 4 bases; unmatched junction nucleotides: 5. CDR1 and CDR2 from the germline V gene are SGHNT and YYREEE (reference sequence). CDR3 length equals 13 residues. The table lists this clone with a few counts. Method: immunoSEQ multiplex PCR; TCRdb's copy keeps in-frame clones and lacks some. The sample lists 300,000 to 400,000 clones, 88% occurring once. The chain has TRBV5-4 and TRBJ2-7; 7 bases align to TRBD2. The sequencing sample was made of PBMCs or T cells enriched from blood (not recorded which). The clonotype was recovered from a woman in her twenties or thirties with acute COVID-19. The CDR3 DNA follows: TGTGCCAGCAGCCTAGACGGGAGGTACGAGCAGTACTTC. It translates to CASSLDGRYEQYF.